One sample yielded the 25 T cell receptor beta chains listed below, sequenced in a study of vaccination and CD4 T cells after COVID-19. Their antigens remain unidentified. At the Johns Hopkins FTIC core, DNA taken from cultured CD4+ T cells was sequenced by way of the Oncomine TCR Beta short-read assay. TCRdb passed the PCR reads through MiXCR, listing each CDR3 protein once. The data hold fewer than 15,000 distinct CDR3 sequences, with approximately 57% observed a single time. Treatment denoted: roughly 10-day PBMC culture with coronavirus spike peptide pools or control peptides (ViraFEST assay). The specimen was CD4+ T cells from blood, cultured in vitro. The receptors come from a human donor who had recovered from COVID-19.

The chain has TRBV27 and TRBJ2-2, with 11 positions matching TRBD2. The CDR3 is 16 residues long. Looked up from germline, CDR1 is MNHEY and CDR2 is SMNVEV (reference sequence). After removal of 3 bases from V and 4 bases from J, the junction contained 4 bases not matched to a gene. The CDR3 loop reads CASSFISGRATGELFF. The CDR3 DNA reads as TGTGCCAGCAGTTTTATTAGCGGGAGGGCCACCGGGGAGCTGTTTTTT.

In its sample, this clonotype ranks as medium-sized. The rearrangement links TRBV20-1 to TRBJ1-1, with D unresolved. Germline CDR1 is DFQATT and CDR2 is SNEGSKA (reference sequence). V dropped 0 bases and J dropped 1 base, with 21 bases sitting between them. The CDR3 has 18 amino acids. The CDR3 DNA follows: TGCAGTGCTAGAGATTCCGGATCTGGAGGGCTTGGGAACACTGAAGCTTTCTTT. This encodes CSARDSGSGGLGNTEAFF.

This clonotype was counted only a few times. V usage is TRBV20-1 and J usage is TRBJ1-2, with D unresolved. The germline V gene encodes CDR1 DFQATT and CDR2 SNEGSKA (reference sequence). CDR3 size: 12 residues. With 3 bases removed from V and 5 bases from J, the gap between germline ends came to 10 bases. CDR3 region: CSASGIGYGYTF. DNA of the CDR3: TGCAGTGCTAGCGGTATCGGGTATGGCTACACCTTC.

This clonotype was found a few times. V is TRBV20-1 and J is TRBJ1-6; a possible D gene is TRBD1 (5 bases). This CDR3 region has 13 residues. Deletions cut 3 bases from V and 6 bases from J, with 9 bases between. From germline, CDR1 is DFQATT and CDR2 SNEGSKA (reference sequence). CDR3 sequence reads: CSASPTVNSPLHF. The CDR3 DNA is TGCAGTGCTAGTCCGACAGTTAATTCACCCCTCCACTTT.

The gene calls are TRBV24-1 and TRBJ2-1; TRBD1 matches 9 bases. Trimming took 0 bases from V and 7 from J; bases not matched to a gene: 9. The CDR3 extends over 17 amino acids. Per the germline V gene, CDR1 is KGHDR and CDR2 is SFDVKD. As DNA, the CDR3 is TGTGCCACCAGTGATTTGCAGGGACAGGGTTGGGGGAATGAGCAGTTCTTC. Translating it yields CATSDLQGQGWGNEQFF.

The chain links TRBV27 to TRBJ2-7; no firm D call. Germline V lookup: CDR1 MNHEY, CDR2 SMNVEV (reference sequence). Trimming took off 5 bases at V and 1 base at J, with 15 bases between the two ends. The length of the CDR3 is 15 residues. CDR3 DNA: TGTGCCAGCAGTCAAGAGGTTGGCCTATCCTACGAGCAGTACTTC. Residues: CASSQEVGLSYEQYF.

The V and J genes are TRBV7-9 and TRBJ1-2; D is possibly TRBD1 (5 bases). CDR1 is SEHNR and CDR2 is FQNEAQ in the germline V gene (reference sequence). Between the trimmed V and J ends, which lost 2 bases and 6 bases, there was a span of 10 bases. This CDR3 has 13 residues. CDR3 bases: TGTGCCAGCAGCTTATCAGGGAACGATGGCTACACCTTC. The encoded protein is CASSLSGNDGYTF.

This rearrangement joins TRBV4-2 to TRBJ2-7; TRBD2 matches at 12 bases. Losses at the gene ends were 4 bases for V and 0 bases for J; bases not matched to a gene: 13. In germline, CDR1 is LGHNA, CDR2 YNFKEQ. This CDR3 comprises 19 residues. The CDR3 here is CASSRELAGGPGSSYEQYF. CDR3 nucleotide sequence: TGTGCCAGCAGCCGAGAACTAGCGGGAGGCCCTGGGAGCTCCTACGAGCAGTACTTC.

This clonotype showed up just once. The chain combines TRBV28 with TRBJ1-2; TRBD1 matches at 9 bases. CDR1 and CDR2 from the germline V gene are MDHEN and SYDVKM. The V segment lost 7 bases and the J segment 7 bases; nucleotides outside the gene matches: 10. There are 14 residues in the CDR3. This chain's CDR3 is CASTSGQGLSGYTF. CDR3 DNA sequence: TGTGCCAGCACTTCGGGACAGGGACTCTCTGGCTACACCTTC.

This chain joins TRBV6-1 and TRBJ1-1; D may be TRBD1 (5 bases). Germline CDR1 reads MNHNS; CDR2 reads SASEGT. Trimming took off 7 bases at V and 6 bases at J, with 9 bases between the two ends. This CDR3 has 11 residues. The CDR3 is CASTWGAEAFF. CDR3 DNA: TGTGCCAGCACCTGGGGGGCTGAAGCTTTCTTT.

The chain couples TRBV30 to TRBJ1-1, with D uncertain. Between the trimmed V and J ends, which lost 1 base and 8 bases, there was a span of 8 bases. The CDR3 consists of 11 residues. Germline-derived CDR1 and CDR2 are GTSNPN and SVGIG (reference sequence). CDR3 amino acids: CAWSAQREAFF. The CDR3 DNA follows: TGTGCCTGGAGTGCCCAGCGCGAAGCTTTCTTT.

This clonotype was counted between two and nine times. The chain carries TRBV27 and TRBJ1-6; no reliable D call. Germline loops: CDR1 MNHEY, CDR2 SMNVEV (reference sequence). The CDR3 is 15 residues long. The V end lost 6 bases, the J end lost 7 bases, and 16 bases lay between the germline ends. CDR3 bases: TGTGCCAGCAGCCGCGACGGCTGGGCGAATTCACCCCTCCACTTT. Translated: CASSRDGWANSPLHF.

This chain connects TRBV7-2 to TRBJ2-5; the D gene is possibly TRBD2 (6 bases). The V gene's germline CDR1 is SGHTA and CDR2 FQGNSA. There are 15 residues in the CDR3. V was pared by 4 bases and J by 5 bases, with 17 bases between. The CDR3 reads CASSSKYGGAETQYF. In DNA, the CDR3 is TGTGCCAGCAGCTCAAAGTACGGGGGTGCGGAGACCCAGTACTTC.

This chain joins TRBV20-1 and TRBJ2-5; tentatively, D is TRBD2 (6 bases). This CDR3 comprises 13 residues. Germline V gives CDR1 DFQATT, CDR2 SNEGSKA (reference sequence). V was cut by 1 base and J by 5 bases, with 11 bases left in between. The CDR3 loop is CSARGRGRETQYF. CDR3 in DNA: TGCAGTGCTAGAGGACGAGGGAGGGAGACCCAGTACTTC.

CDR3 in DNA: TGTGCCACCAGCAGGGGGGGGGACGGAGTCTACGAGCAGTACTTC. Amino acid sequence: CATSRGGDGVYEQYF. The rearrangement links TRBV15 to TRBJ2-7, with 7 bases fitting TRBD2. This CDR3 is built from 15 residues. The germline V gene encodes CDR1 LNHNV and CDR2 YYDKDF (reference sequence). V trimming: 3 bases; J trimming: 3 bases; junction bases outside the gene matches: 8.

The chain couples TRBV24-1 to TRBJ2-5; TRBD1 or TRBD2 may be the D gene (5 bases each). Germline CDR1 is KGHDR and CDR2 is SFDVKD. Between the trimmed V and J ends, which lost 4 bases and 5 bases, there was a span of 16 bases. This CDR3 region has 15 residues. This CDR3 is CATSEPAGDGETQYF. CDR3 sequence (DNA): TGTGCCACCAGTGAGCCCGCCGGGGACGGGGAGACCCAGTACTTC.

This clonotype was counted a few times. The rearrangement uses TRBV20-1 and TRBJ1-5; D is uncertain. Germline-derived CDR1 and CDR2 are DFQATT and SNEGSKA (reference sequence). Trimming removed 2 bases at V and 4 bases at J, with 9 bases between. The CDR3 runs 13 residues. DNA for the CDR3: TGCAGTGCTAGACGGACCGAGAATCAGCCCCAGCATTTT. This encodes CSARRTENQPQHF.

The V call is TRBV20-1, the J call TRBJ2-2; possibly TRBD1 for D (6 bases). The germline CDR1 and CDR2 sequences are DFQATT and SNEGSKA (reference sequence). CDR3 length: 14 residues. V lost 0 bases and J 6 bases, leaving 11 bases between the germline ends. The CDR3 region is CSARDPGHPGELFF. The CDR3 DNA reads TGCAGTGCTAGAGATCCGGGACATCCCGGGGAGCTGTTTTTT.

The sample holds one count of this clonotype. The chain links TRBV7-8 to TRBJ2-1; D perhaps matches TRBD2 (7 bases). V shed 3 bases and J shed 5 bases, with 11 bases lying between them. Germline loops: CDR1 SGHVS, CDR2 FQNEAQ. The CDR3 is 14 amino acids. In DNA, the CDR3 is TGTGCCAGCAGCTTGAGGGGGACTAACAATGAGCAGTTCTTC. Translation gives CASSLRGTNNEQFF.

The rearrangement links TRBV30 to TRBJ2-1; TRBD2 aligns across 9 bases. The length of the CDR3 is 15 residues. Trimming at V came to 0 bases and at J to 7 bases, leaving 7 bases not matched to a gene. Germline CDR1 and CDR2: GTSNPN and SVGIG (reference sequence). Written as DNA, the CDR3 is TGTGCCTGGAGTGTACATTTAGCGGGAGTGAATGAGCAGTTCTTC. It encodes CAWSVHLAGVNEQFF.

The V and J genes are TRBV5-1 and TRBJ2-5; TRBD2 matches at 8 bases. Trimming cost V 0 bases and J 2 bases; bases outside gene matches: 12. CDR3 length equals 18 residues. CDR1 SGHRS and CDR2 YFSETQ come from the germline V gene. CDR3 residues: CASSLGPLAAGSQETQYF. CDR3 DNA sequence: TGCGCCAGCAGCTTGGGACCACTAGCGGCGGGTTCTCAAGAGACCCAGTACTTC.

CDR3 sequence (DNA): TGTGCCACTAGGGACAGGGGCCACTATGGCTACACCTTC. Amino acid sequence: CATRDRGHYGYTF. V and J are TRBV19 and TRBJ1-2; 10 nucleotides match TRBD1. There are 13 residues in the CDR3. Germline V gives CDR1 LNHDA, CDR2 SQIVND (reference sequence). Trimming at V came to 10 bases and at J to 3 bases, leaving 5 bases not matched to a gene. Full variable domain (outside the CDR3, taken from reference TRBV19 and TRBJ1-2): DGGITQSPKYLFRKEGQNVTLSCEQNLNHDAMYWYRQDPGQGLRLIYYSQIVNDFQKGDIAEGYSVSREKKESFPLTVTSAQKNPTAFYLCATRDRGHYGYTFGSGTRLTVV.

By share of the sample, this clonotype is medium-sized. The chain couples TRBV5-1 to TRBJ2-7; TRBD2 matches at 8 bases. The CDR3 is 13 residues long. From germline, CDR1 is SGHRS and CDR2 YFSETQ. V dropped 2 bases and J dropped 5; count of bases not matched to a gene: 3. CDR3 DNA: TGCGCCAGCAGCTTAGCGGGAGAAAACGAGCAGTACTTC. Encoded protein: CASSLAGENEQYF.

This clonotype is a singleton in its sample. The chain has TRBV6-5 and TRBJ1-2, with TRBD1 matching 12 bases. The CDR3 covers 17 residues. CDR1 is MNHEY and CDR2 is SVGAGI in the germline V gene. The V and J ends lost 0 bases and 2 bases, in that order; junction bases with no gene match: 4. CDR3 bases: TGTGCCAGCAGTTACTCGGGGGACAGGGGGCCCAACTATGGCTACACCTTC. Translated, it gives CASSYSGDRGPNYGYTF.

A single count supports this clonotype. CDR3 in amino acids: CASRLTGDYGYTF. The DNA of the CDR3 is TGTGCCAGCAGACTGACAGGGGACTATGGCTACACCTTC. The chain links TRBV6-1 to TRBJ1-2; 8 nucleotides align to TRBD1. The V gene's germline CDR1 is MNHNS and CDR2 SASEGT. The CDR3 runs 13 residues. J lost 3 bases, V lost 6 bases, and 3 bases had no gene match.